These 5 T cell receptor beta chains originate from one sample sequenced in a study of T cell responses to AZD1222 COVID-19 vaccine. Assay used: immunoSEQ multiplex PCR; TCRdb lists only in-frame clones, some missing. This table has about 120,000 clones, 85% to 95% appearing once. The specimen was peripheral blood, collected on day 0 of AZD1222 vaccination. These receptors were taken from an adult in good health.

This clone was seen more than once but under ten times. The chain recombines TRBV5-1 with TRBJ1-6; 11 nucleotides agree with TRBD1. Germline V gene sequence: CDR1 SGHRS, CDR2 YFSETQ. The CDR3 contains 16 residues. V was pared by 2 bases and J by 6 bases, with 4 bases of the junction left unmatched. CDR3 amino acids: CASSLWTGGGNSPLHF. Written as DNA, the CDR3 is TGCGCCAGCAGCTTATGGACAGGGGGCGGTAATTCACCCCTCCACTTT.

This clone has a single count. The chain employs TRBV19 and TRBJ2-2; TRBD1 matches 11 bases. V shed 6 bases, J shed 6 bases, and the junction held 9 bases outside the gene matches. The CDR3 has 16 amino acids. The germline CDR1 and CDR2 sequences are LNHDA and SQIVND (reference sequence). CDR3 sequence: CASRAGTGGPSGELFF. CDR3 coding DNA: TGTGCCAGTAGGGCCGGGACAGGGGGACCCTCCGGGGAGCTGTTTTTT.

The CDR3 reads CASSPFKGTEAFF. CDR3 coding DNA: TGTGCCAGCTCACCATTTAAGGGTACTGAAGCTTTCTTT. The chain combines TRBV18 with TRBJ1-1, with D unclear. Germline CDR1 KGHSH, CDR2 LQKENI. The CDR3 is 13 residues long. The V gene lost 2 bases and the J gene lost 5 bases, with 9 bases spanning the gap.

In its sample, this clone was seen once. The rearrangement links TRBV9 to TRBJ2-1, with D perhaps TRBD1 (5 bases). Germline V gene data show CDR1 as SGDLS and CDR2 as YYNGEE. The CDR3 is made up of 14 amino acids. The V end lost 2 bases, the J end lost 4 bases, and 10 bases lay between the germline ends. CDR3 amino acids: CASSVPDSYNEQFF. The CDR3 DNA follows: TGTGCCAGCAGCGTCCCCGACAGTTACAATGAGCAGTTCTTC. Full variable domain (outside the CDR3, taken from reference TRBV9 and TRBJ2-1): DSGVTQTPKHLITATGQRVTLRCSPRSGDLSVYWYQQSLDQGLQFLIQYYNGEERAKGNILERFSAQQFPDLHSELNLSSLELGDSALYFCASSVPDSYNEQFFGPGTRLTVL.

This clone was detected once. The chain has TRBV15 and TRBJ2-1; 10 bases are a match to TRBD2. V shed 5 bases, J shed 6 bases, and the junction held 7 bases outside the gene matches. Germline V lookup: CDR1 LNHNV, CDR2 YYDKDF (reference sequence). This CDR3 region has 15 residues. CDR3 sequence: CATSDQREGANEQFF. In DNA, the CDR3 is TGTGCCACCAGCGACCAGCGGGAGGGCGCCAATGAGCAGTTCTTC. Together with reference TRBV15 and TRBJ2-1, the CDR3 gives the full variable domain: DAMVIQNPRYQVTQFGKPVTLSCSQTLNHNVMYWYQQKSSQAPKLLFHYYDKDFNNEADTPDNFQSRRPNTSFCFLDIRSPGLGDTAMYLCATSDQREGANEQFFGPGTRLTVL.